This entry lists 7 T cell receptor beta chains sequenced from one sample in a study of vaccination effects on CD4 cells after COVID-19. Antigen specificity for these receptors is unknown. Peptide-pool stimulation followed by sequencing identified expanded antigen-specific CD4+ clonotypes in the ViraFEST assay. Upon completion of more than 9 days in culture, CD4+ T cells were isolated. Each vaccine recipient was nucleocapsid antibody negative and had no prior SARS-CoV-2 infection. Clones were read by immunoSEQ multiplex PCR, and TCRdb kept only the in-frame ones, dropping some. The sample includes about 73,000 clones, roughly 74% of them seen just once. The starting material was CD4+ T cells from PBMCs cultured with HCoV-NL63 spike peptides, obtained before COVID-19 vaccination. These receptors were taken from a human donor who received a COVID-19 vaccine.

The V and J genes are TRBV4-1 and TRBJ2-1, with D perhaps assigned TRBD1 or TRBD2 (7 bases each). V was cut by 0 bases and J by 7 bases, with 22 bases left in between. The CDR3 has 18 amino acids. The germline V gene encodes CDR1 MGHRA and CDR2 YSYEKL. The CDR3 spells CASSQERAGGGRENEQFF. The CDR3 nucleotides are TGCGCCAGCAGCCAAGAAAGGGCAGGGGGGGGCCGAGAAAATGAGCAGTTCTTC.

The chain combines TRBV5-1 with TRBJ2-1, with 9 bases matching TRBD1. The CDR3 consists of 16 residues. Germline trimming cut 0 bases from V and 7 bases from J; bases unmatched to any gene: 8. Germline V gives CDR1 SGHRS, CDR2 YFSETQ. The CDR3 region has the DNA TGCGCCAGCAGCTTGGTCGTGACAGGGGGTTCTAATGAGCAGTTCTTC. It is translated as CASSLVVTGGSNEQFF.

V gene TRBV10-3 combines with J gene TRBJ2-3; weak D call: TRBD2 (5 bases). The length of the CDR3 is 13 residues. From germline, CDR1 is ENHRY and CDR2 SYGVKD. Trimming took off 6 bases at V and 2 bases at J, with 9 bases between the two ends. The CDR3 nucleotides read TGTGCCATCAGCCGGGATGCCACAGATACGCAGTATTTT. Amino acids: CAISRDATDTQYF.

V is TRBV24-1 and J is TRBJ2-3; either TRBD1 or TRBD2 may fit D (6 bases each). Germline lookup yields CDR1 KGHDR and CDR2 SFDVKD. The CDR3 runs 17 residues. Between the trimmed V and J ends, which lost 9 bases and 4 bases, there was a span of 25 bases. The CDR3: CATQGQARVSSADTQYF. The CDR3 nucleotides read TGTGCCACCCAGGGGCAGGCGAGGGTTTCTAGCGCAGATACGCAGTATTTT.

The chain recombines TRBV19 with TRBJ1-4; a possible D gene is TRBD1 (5 bases). The CDR3 length is 16 residues. CDR1 LNHDA and CDR2 SQIVND come from the germline V gene (reference sequence). Trimming left V 1 base short and J 0 bases short, with 9 bases between. The CDR3 sequence is CASSIGQRATNEKLFF. In DNA form, the CDR3 reads TGTGCCAGTAGTATAGGACAGAGAGCAACTAATGAAAAACTGTTTTTT.

CDR3 bases: TGCGCCAGCAGCTTGGGCTCCGGGACAGGGGTCTACGAGCAGTACGTC. It yields the protein CASSLGSGTGVYEQYV. The chain is built from TRBV5-1 and TRBJ2-7; 10 nucleotides line up with TRBD1. CDR1 is SGHRS, CDR2 YFSETQ, per germline. The junction had 6 bases not matched to a gene; V was cut back by 0 bases and J by 3 bases. The CDR3 is 16 residues long.

The chain is built from TRBV7-2 and TRBJ2-5; D not certain. Germline V gene lookup returns CDR1 SGHTA and CDR2 FQGNSA. V lost 5 bases and J lost 3, with 13 bases in between. The CDR3 has 14 amino acids. For the CDR3, the DNA is TGTGCCAGCAGCCCCCCGAGTCTCAAAGAGACCCAGTACTTC. Amino acid sequence: CASSPPSLKETQYF.